Below, 10 T cell receptor beta chains from the same sample are listed, as sequenced in a study of OX40 agonist ivuxolimab in advanced cancers. Some clones are missing from TCRdb's copy, which holds only in-frame ones; the method was immunoSEQ multiplex PCR. Of around 84,000 clones listed, around 92% are singletons. The sample consisted of CD4+ or CD8+ T cells sorted from blood, taken in a trial of the OX40 agonist ivuxolimab. The receptor set was obtained from an adult with an advanced solid tumor such as melanoma, head and neck, liver or kidney cancer.

Points on this clone: The sample contains more than one DNA sequence encoding this CDR3. This sequence joins TRBV5-4 and TRBJ2-7, with 7 bases fitting TRBD2. CDR3 length: 12 residues. J lost 4 bases, V lost 4 bases, and 2 bases had no gene match. Germline assignment: CDR1 SGHNT and CDR2 YYREEE (reference sequence). The CDR3 loop is CASSPGGYEQYF. The CDR3 coding sequence is TGTGCCAGCAGCCCCGGGGGGTACGAGCAGTACTTC.

The rearrangement joins TRBV4-3 to TRBJ1-1; no definite D call. Germline V gives CDR1 LGHNA, CDR2 YSLEER. This CDR3 has 15 residues. The V and J ends lost 0 bases and 1 base respectively, with 9 bases between them. The CDR3 region is CASSQDRTGNTEAFF. For the CDR3, the DNA is TGCGCCAGCAGCCAAGATAGGACCGGGAACACTGAAGCTTTCTTT.

The V call is TRBV29-1, the J call TRBJ1-2; 11 nucleotides agree with TRBD1. The ends lost 8 bases at V and 3 bases at J; junction bases unmatched: 8. Per the germline V gene, CDR1 is SQVTM and CDR2 is ANQGSEA. The CDR3 loop spans 14 amino acids. CDR3 protein: CSPRGQGGDYGYTF. The CDR3 region has the DNA TGCAGCCCAAGGGGACAGGGGGGGGACTATGGCTACACCTTC.

This chain links TRBV7-8 with TRBJ2-5; TRBD1 matches at 8 bases. The J call may be faulty, since TRBJ2-7 better matches the DNA end. This CDR3 has 15 amino acids. Germline CDR1 reads SGHVS; CDR2 reads FQNEAQ. The CDR3 DNA is TGTGCCAGCAGCCGCGGCGGGACAGGCCCCTACGAGCAGTACTTC. Its translation is CASSRGGTGPYEQYF.

The CDR3 DNA is TGTGCCACCAGCAGAGCCGGACAGTGGGCCCAGTACTTC. Protein sequence: CATSRAGQWAQYF. The chain couples TRBV15 to TRBJ2-5; weak D call: TRBD1 (6 bases). CDR3 size: 13 residues. Germline assignment: CDR1 LNHNV and CDR2 YYDKDF (reference sequence). The V and J ends lost 1 base and 9 bases respectively, with 12 bases between them.

The chain carries TRBV5-5 and TRBJ2-5, with TRBD1 matching 7 bases. V dropped 0 bases and J dropped 1; count of bases not matched to a gene: 6. Germline V gene sequence: CDR1 SGHKS, CDR2 YYEKEE (reference sequence). This CDR3 spans 16 amino acids. CDR3 residues: CASSLVGGEAQETQYF. For the CDR3, the DNA is TGTGCCAGCAGCTTGGTAGGGGGCGAGGCCCAAGAGACCCAGTACTTC.

This chain links TRBV18 with TRBJ2-1, with TRBD2 as a possible D gene (5 bases). Trimming shortened V by 5 bases and J by 8 bases, and 16 bases separated the two germline ends. Germline V gene lookup returns CDR1 KGHSH and CDR2 LQKENI. This CDR3 is 14 amino acids long. The CDR3 spells CASSSSSSADEQFF. CDR3 coding DNA: TGTGCCAGCTCATCGTCTAGCAGCGCCGATGAGCAGTTCTTC.

The chain links TRBV6-6 to TRBJ2-7, with D perhaps TRBD1 or TRBD2 (5 bases each). Trimming cost V 11 bases and J 0 bases, with 23 bases left between them. This CDR3 is 16 amino acids long. Germline V lookup: CDR1 MNHNY, CDR2 SVGAGI (reference sequence). The CDR3 region is CACRDRSRGLSYEQYF. The CDR3 region has the DNA TGTGCCTGCCGGGACCGATCTAGGGGTCTCTCCTACGAGCAGTACTTC.

The V gene is TRBV10-3, the J gene TRBJ2-2, with D tentatively TRBD1 (5 bases). The CDR3 totals 15 residues. The ends were cut back, 8 bases at V and 5 bases at J, with 18 bases in the middle. Germline V CDR1 and CDR2: ENHRY, SYGVKD. As DNA, the CDR3 is TGTGCCATCGGAAAGCCCCCTGACAGAACCGGGGAGCTGTTTTTT. Its protein is CAIGKPPDRTGELFF.

To note about this clone: The sample has other DNA sequences that encode this CDR3 too. The rearrangement joins TRBV11-3 to TRBJ1-1, with D unresolved. V lost 1 base to trimming and J lost 1 base, with 4 bases between them. CDR3 length equals 13 residues. Germline assignment: CDR1 SGHNT and CDR2 YENEEA. In DNA form, the CDR3 reads TGTGCCAGCAGCTTAGGAGGGAACACTGAAGCTTTCTTT. Amino acids: CASSLGGNTEAFF.